This T cell receptor (beta chain) appears in the sequencing data of a study of T cell responses to AZD1222 COVID-19 vaccine. Broader study findings: Among those given AZD1222, only six were seropositive at baseline. Unmutated variant regions are reportedly the target of nearly half of TCRs that are spike-specific. Spike as a whole was targeted by vaccine-associated CD4 TCRs, dominant at 160-218 and 743-854. Donors, mostly white British, included more females; clonal diversity was possibly underestimated.

The germline CDR1 and CDR2 sequences are SGHTA and FQGTGA. Deletions cut 2 bases from V and 5 bases from J, with 16 bases between. The CDR3 totals 16 residues. With respect to this clone: The antigen remains undetermined.

Using immunoSEQ multiplex PCR, the repertoire was profiled, and TCRdb retains in-frame clones only, with some absent. The table shows about 120,000 clones, with 90% to 95% occurring only once. This sequence was found in an adult who received the AZD1222 COVID-19 vaccine. This material consisted of peripheral blood, taken 28 days after the second AZD1222 dose. The rearrangement links TRBV7-3 to TRBJ2-1; D remains unclear. The CDR3 spells CASSLEMRRSNNEQFF. For the CDR3, the DNA is TGTGCCAGCAGCTTAGAAATGCGTCGGTCGAACAATGAGCAGTTCTTC.